This TCR beta chain was sequenced for a study of human thymus T cells. Notes on the study in general: What appeared biased in thymic and blood repertoires was the usage of V and J genes.

Data came from immunoSEQ multiplex PCR; TCRdb stores just in-frame clones and leaves some out. The sample shows about 60,000 clones, 94% of them seen only once. Corrective surgery for congenital heart defects was being performed on the healthy Finnish infants who served as donors. Four of the eight donors gave roughly 0.5-1 mL blood during surgery. No fixed cell number was used; all available blood leukocytes supplied DNA. Turning to this clone: Its antigen remains unknown.

The specimen sequenced was blood. The source of this sequence is a boy less than two years old with a congenital heart defect but otherwise immunologically healthy.

The CDR3 is CASSFQGREKLFF. In DNA form, the CDR3 reads TGTGCCAGCAGTTTCCAGGGGAGGGAAAAACTGTTTTTT. The chain has TRBV28 and TRBJ1-4, with a tentative D call TRBD1 (6 bases). The V end was cut by 3 bases, the J end by 8 bases, with 10 bases between. The CDR3 covers 13 residues. CDR1 is MDHEN and CDR2 is SYDVKM in the germline V gene.